This T cell receptor beta chain is from a study of cytomegalovirus exposure and HLA in healthy donors. General study findings and limits: It was 160 or so TCR beta chains that were listed as cytomegalovirus-associated.

Germline CDR1 and CDR2: MNHNS and SASEGT. The V end lost 5 bases, the J end lost 0 bases, and 11 bases lay between the germline ends. This CDR3 region has 15 residues. Primers included in the PCR were 60 Vbeta and 13 Jbeta primers. Here immunoSEQ multiplex PCR was the method, and the copy in TCRdb shows in-frame clones only, minus some. The table includes under 110,000 clones, approximately 79% detected once. This clone was detected a few times. Its antigen is as yet unknown. The source of this sequence is a man aged 55 to 70 in good health and CMV-seronegative. The sequencing input was PBMCs. The chain is built from TRBV6-1 and TRBJ1-5; no clear D. The CDR3 nucleotides are TGTGCCAGCAGTACCACCACAAATAGCAATCAGCCCCAGCATTTT. Translated, it gives CASSTTTNSNQPQHF.